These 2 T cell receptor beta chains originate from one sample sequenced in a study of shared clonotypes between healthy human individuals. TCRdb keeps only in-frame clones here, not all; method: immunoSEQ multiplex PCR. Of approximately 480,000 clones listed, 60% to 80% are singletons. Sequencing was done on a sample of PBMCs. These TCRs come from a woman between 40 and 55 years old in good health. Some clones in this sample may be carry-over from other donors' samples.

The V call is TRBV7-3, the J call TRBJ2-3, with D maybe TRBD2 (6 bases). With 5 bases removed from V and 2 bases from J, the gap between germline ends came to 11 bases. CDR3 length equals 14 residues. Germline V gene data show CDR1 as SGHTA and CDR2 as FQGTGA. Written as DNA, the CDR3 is TGTGCCAGCAGCCAGGACTACTCCACAGATACGCAGTATTTT. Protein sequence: CASSQDYSTDTQYF.

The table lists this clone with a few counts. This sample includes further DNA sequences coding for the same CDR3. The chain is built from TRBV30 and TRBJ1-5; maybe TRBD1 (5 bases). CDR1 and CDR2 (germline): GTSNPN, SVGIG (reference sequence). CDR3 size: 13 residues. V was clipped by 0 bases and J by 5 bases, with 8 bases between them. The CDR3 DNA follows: TGTGCCTGGAGTGTACGAGGGGATCAGCCCCAGCATTTT. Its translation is CAWSVRGDQPQHF.